The TCR beta chain under discussion was sequenced for a study of a mutant IDH1 vaccine in newly diagnosed glioma. The wider study: Mean patient age was around 40 years; approximately 62% were male and around 40% female.

To note about this clone: Its antigen remains unknown.

Trimming took off 6 bases at V and 14 bases at J, with 15 bases between the two ends. CDR3 length equals 11 residues. Germline assignment: CDR1 MDHEN and CDR2 SYDVKM. Time point reported: week 5, during vaccination. The investigators gave 300 ug of mutant IDH1 20-mer peptide in each vaccine dose, together with topical imiquimod. Repertoires were generated with immunoSEQ multiplex PCR, while TCRdb's copy carries only in-frame clones and drops some. This table holds over 50,000 clones, 75% to 85% found once. Study-wide results and limits: Vaccination elicited immune responses in 90% to 95% of patients.

The sequence was collected from a man younger than 40 with glioma. The starting material was PBMCs, obtained from a glioma patient whose treatment included an IDH1 peptide vaccine. The V gene is TRBV28, the J gene TRBJ2-3, with D possibly being TRBD1 or TRBD2 (6 bases each). CDR3 protein: CASRDGGVRYF. The CDR3 DNA sequence: TGTGCCAGCAGGGACGGGGGCGTTCGGTATTTT.